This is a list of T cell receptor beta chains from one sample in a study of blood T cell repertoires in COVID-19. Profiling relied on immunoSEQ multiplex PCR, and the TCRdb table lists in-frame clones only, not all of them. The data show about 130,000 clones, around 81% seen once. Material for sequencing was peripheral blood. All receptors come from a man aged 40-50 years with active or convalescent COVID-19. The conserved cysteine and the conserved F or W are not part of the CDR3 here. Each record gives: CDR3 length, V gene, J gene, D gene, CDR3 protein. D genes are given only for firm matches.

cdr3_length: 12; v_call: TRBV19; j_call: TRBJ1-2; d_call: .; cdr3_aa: ASSIFQSAGGYT
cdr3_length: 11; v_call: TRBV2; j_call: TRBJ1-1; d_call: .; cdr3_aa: ASRTGGNTEAF
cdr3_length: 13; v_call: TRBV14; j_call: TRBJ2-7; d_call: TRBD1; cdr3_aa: ASSQPAAGGYEQY
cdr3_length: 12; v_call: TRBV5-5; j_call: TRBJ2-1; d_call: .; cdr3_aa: ASSLARGGSEQF
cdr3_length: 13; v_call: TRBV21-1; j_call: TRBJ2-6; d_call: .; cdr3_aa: ATNRVISGANVLT
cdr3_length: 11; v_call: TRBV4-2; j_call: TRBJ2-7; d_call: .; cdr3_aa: ASSQTTSREQY
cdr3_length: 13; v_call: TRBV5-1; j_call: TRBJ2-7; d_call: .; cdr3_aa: ASSSQDSQTYEQY
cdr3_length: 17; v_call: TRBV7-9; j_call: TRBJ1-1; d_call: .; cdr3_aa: ASSTTTPRTQHGNTEAF
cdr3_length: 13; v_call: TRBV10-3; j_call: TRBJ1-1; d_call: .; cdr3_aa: ASRHPTQMNTEAF
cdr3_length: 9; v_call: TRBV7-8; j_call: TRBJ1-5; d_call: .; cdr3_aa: ASSLSGTLV
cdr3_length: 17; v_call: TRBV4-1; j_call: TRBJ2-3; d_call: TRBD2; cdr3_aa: ASSQSGPFTSGGTDTQY
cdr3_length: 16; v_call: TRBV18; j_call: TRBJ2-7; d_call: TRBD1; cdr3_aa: ASSPIEGSRDRGYEQY
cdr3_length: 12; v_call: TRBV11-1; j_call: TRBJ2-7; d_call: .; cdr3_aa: ASSSDHRAGEQY
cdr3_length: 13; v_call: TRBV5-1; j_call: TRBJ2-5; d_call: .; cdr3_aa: ASSLVQGFQETQY
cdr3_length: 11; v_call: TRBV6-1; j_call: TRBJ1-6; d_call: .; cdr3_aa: ASSERDNSPLH
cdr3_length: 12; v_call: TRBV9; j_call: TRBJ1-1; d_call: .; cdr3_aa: ASGAGLAETEAF
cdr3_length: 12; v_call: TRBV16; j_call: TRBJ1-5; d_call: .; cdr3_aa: ASSQSGTYQPQH
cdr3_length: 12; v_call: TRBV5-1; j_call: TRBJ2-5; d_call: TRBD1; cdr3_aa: ASSREGQPETQY
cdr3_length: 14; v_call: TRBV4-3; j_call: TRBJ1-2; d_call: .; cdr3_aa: ASSQDQGSPNYGYT
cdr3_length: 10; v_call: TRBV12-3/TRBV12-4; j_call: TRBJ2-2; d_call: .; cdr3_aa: ASTYNTGELF
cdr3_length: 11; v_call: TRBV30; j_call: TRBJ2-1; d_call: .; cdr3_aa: AWSVASYNEQF
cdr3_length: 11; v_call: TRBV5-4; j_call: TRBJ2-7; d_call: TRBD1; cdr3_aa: ASSSGQGYEQY
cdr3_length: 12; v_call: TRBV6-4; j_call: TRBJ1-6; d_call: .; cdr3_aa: ASSRDGNNSPLH
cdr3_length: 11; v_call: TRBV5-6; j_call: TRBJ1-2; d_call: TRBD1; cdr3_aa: ASSWTGSTGYT
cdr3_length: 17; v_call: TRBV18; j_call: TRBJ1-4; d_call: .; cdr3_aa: ASSPPGRGSRATNEKLF